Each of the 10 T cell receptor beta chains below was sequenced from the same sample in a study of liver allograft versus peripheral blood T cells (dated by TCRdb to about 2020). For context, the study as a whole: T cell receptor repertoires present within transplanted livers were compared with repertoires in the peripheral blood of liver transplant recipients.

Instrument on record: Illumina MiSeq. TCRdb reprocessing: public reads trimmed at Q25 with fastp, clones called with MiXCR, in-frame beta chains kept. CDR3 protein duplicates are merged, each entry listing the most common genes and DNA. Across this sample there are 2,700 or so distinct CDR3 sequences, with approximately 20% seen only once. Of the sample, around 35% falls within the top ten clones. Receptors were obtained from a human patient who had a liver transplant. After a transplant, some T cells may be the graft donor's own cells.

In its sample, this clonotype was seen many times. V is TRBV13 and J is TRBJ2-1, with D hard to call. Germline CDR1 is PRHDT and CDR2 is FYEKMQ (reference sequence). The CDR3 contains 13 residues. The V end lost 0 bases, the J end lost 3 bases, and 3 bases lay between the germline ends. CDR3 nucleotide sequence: TGTGCCAGCAGCTTAGGAGGCTACAATGAGCAGTTCTTC. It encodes CASSLGGYNEQFF.

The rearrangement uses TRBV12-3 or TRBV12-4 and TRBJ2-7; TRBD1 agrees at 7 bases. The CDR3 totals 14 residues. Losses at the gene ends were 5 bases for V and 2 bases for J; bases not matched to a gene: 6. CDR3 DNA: TGTGCCAGCAGTCCCGGACAGGCCGCCTACGAGCAGTACTTC. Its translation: CASSPGQAAYEQYF.

Here the CDR3 reads CSARGQNSGGGPTDTQYF. The CDR3 DNA reads as TGCAGTGCTAGAGGACAGAATAGCGGGGGGGGGCCCACAGATACGCAGTATTTT. The chain combines TRBV20-1 with TRBJ2-3; 11 nucleotides align to TRBD2. The V gene's germline CDR1 is DFQATT and CDR2 SNEGSKA (reference sequence). With V trimmed by 1 base and J by 2 bases, 11 bases remained unmatched. This CDR3 has 18 amino acids.

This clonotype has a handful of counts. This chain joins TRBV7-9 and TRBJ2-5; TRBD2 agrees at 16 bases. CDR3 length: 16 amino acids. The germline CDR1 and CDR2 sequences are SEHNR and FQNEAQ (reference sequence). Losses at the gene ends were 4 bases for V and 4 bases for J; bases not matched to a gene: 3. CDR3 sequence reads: CASSSGLAGGPETQYF. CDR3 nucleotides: TGTGCCAGCAGCTCGGGACTAGCGGGGGGGCCAGAGACCCAGTACTTC.

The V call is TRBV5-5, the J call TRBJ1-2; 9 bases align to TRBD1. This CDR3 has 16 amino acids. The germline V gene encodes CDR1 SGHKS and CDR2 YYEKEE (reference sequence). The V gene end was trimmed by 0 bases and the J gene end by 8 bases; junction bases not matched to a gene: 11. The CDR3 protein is CASSLESYRGREGYTF. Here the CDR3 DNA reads TGTGCCAGCAGCTTGGAAAGCTACAGGGGGCGCGAGGGCTACACCTTC.

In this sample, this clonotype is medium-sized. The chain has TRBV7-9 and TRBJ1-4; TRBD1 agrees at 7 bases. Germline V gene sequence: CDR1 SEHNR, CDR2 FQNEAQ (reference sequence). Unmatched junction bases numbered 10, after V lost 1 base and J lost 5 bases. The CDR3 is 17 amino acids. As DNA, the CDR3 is TGTGCCAGCAGCTTAGGGGTCTTCGACAGGGCCAATGAAAAACTGTTTTTT. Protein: CASSLGVFDRANEKLFF.

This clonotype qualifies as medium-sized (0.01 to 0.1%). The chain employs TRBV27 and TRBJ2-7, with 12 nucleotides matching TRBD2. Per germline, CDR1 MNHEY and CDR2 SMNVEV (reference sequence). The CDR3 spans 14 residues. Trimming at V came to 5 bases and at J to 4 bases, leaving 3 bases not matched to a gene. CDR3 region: CASSPTSGSYEQYF. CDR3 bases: TGTGCCAGCAGTCCGACTAGCGGGAGTTACGAGCAGTACTTC.

CDR3 nucleotides: TGCAGCGTTGAACGGGTAGCGGGTAACAATGAGCAGTTCTTC. The encoded protein is CSVERVAGNNEQFF. V and J are TRBV29-1 and TRBJ2-1; 7 nucleotides match TRBD2. This CDR3 comprises 14 residues. Germline assignment: CDR1 SQVTM and CDR2 ANQGSEA. The junction had 6 bases not matched to a gene; V was cut back by 2 bases and J by 5 bases.

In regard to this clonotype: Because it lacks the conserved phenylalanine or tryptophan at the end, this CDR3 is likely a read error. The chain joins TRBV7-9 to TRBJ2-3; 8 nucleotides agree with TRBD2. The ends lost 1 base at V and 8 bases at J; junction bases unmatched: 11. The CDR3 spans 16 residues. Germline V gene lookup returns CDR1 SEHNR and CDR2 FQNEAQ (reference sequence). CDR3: CASSLEALSGSVTQYL. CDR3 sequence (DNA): TGTGCCAGCAGCTTAGAAGCCCTCAGCGGGAGTGTTACGCAGTATTTG.

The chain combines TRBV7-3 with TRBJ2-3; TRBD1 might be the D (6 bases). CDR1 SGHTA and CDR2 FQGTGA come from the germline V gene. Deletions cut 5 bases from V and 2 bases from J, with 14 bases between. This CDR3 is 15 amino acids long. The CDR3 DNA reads TGTGCCAGCAGCGGGGGACAAACACTCACAGATACGCAGTATTTT. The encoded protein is CASSGGQTLTDTQYF.